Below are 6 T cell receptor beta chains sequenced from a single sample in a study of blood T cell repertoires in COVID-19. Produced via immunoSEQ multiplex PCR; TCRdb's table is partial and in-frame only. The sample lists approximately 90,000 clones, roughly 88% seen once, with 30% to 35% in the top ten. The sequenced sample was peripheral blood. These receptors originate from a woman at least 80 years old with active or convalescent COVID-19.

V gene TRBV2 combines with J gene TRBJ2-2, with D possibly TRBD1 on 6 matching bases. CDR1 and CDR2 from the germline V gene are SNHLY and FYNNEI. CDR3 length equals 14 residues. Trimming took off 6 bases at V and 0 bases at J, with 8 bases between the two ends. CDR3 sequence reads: CASRTGTNTGELFF. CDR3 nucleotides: TGTGCCAGCAGAACAGGGACGAACACCGGGGAGCTGTTTTTT.

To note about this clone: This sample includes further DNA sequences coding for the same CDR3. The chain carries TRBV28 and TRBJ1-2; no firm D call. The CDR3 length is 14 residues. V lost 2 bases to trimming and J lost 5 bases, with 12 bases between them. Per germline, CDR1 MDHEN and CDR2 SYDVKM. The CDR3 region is CASSLVRVGYGYTF. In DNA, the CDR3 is TGTGCCAGCAGTTTAGTGAGGGTAGGATATGGCTACACCTTC.

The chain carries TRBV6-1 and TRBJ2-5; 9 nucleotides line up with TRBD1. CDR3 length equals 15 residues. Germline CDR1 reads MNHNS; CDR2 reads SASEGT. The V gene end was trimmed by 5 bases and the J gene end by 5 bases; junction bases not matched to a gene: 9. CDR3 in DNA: TGTGCCAGCAGTACAAGACAGGGGGAGGGGGAGACCCAGTACTTC. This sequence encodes CASSTRQGEGETQYF.

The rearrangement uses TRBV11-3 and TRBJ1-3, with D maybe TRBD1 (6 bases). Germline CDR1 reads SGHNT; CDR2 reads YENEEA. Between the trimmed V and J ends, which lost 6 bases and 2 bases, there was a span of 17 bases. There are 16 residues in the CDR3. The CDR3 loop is CASSRQAFLPGNTIYF. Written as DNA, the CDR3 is TGTGCCAGCAGTAGACAGGCATTCCTCCCTGGAAACACCATATATTTT.

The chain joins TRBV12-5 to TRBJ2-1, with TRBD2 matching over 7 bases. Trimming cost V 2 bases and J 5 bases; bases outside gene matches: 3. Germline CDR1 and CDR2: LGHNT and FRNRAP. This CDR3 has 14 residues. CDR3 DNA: TGTGCTAGTGGTTTGAACGGGAGGAACAATGAGCAGTTCTTC. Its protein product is CASGLNGRNNEQFF. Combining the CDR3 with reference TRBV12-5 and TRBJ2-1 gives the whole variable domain DARVTQTPRHKVTEMGQEVTMRCQPILGHNTVFWYRQTMMQGLELLAYFRNRAPLDDSGMPKDRFSAEMPDATLATLKIQPSEPRDSAVYFCASGLNGRNNEQFFGPGTRLTVL.

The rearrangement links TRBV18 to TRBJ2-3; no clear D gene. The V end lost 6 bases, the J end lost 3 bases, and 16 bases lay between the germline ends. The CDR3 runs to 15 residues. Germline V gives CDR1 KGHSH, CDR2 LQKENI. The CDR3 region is CASSSSQIKTDTQYF. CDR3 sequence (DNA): TGTGCCAGCTCCTCATCACAGATCAAAACAGATACGCAGTATTTT.